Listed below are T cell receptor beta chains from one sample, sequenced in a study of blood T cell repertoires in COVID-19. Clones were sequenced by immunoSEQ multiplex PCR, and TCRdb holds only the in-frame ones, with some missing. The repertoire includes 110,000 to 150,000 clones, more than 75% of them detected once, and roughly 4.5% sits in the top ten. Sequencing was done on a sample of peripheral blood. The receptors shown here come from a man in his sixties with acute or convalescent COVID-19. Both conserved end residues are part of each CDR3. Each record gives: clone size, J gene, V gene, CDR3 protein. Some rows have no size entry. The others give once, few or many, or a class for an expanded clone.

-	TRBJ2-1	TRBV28	CASSLVTSGGGEQFF
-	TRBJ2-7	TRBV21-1	CASSVLSGTGGSEQYF
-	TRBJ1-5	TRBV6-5	CASSTGTGSNQPQHF
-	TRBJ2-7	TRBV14	CASSQEAGILSYEQYF
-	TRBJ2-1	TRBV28	CASSRPGLAGGSYNEQFF
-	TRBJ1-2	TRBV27	CASSPEPRASYGYTF
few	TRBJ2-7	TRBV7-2	CASSWTSGSYEQYF
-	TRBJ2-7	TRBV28	CASSSVEQYF
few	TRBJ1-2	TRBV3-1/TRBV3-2	CASSHRTGRGYTF
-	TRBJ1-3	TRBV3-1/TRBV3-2	CASTTQAPGNTIYF
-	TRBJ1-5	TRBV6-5	CASSNQGWDHQPQHF
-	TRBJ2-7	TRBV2	CASRLDRNSYEQYF
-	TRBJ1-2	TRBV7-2	CASSLGGTGFYYGYTF
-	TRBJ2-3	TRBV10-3	CAIRPGQITDTQYF
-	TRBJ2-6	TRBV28	CASSWPQGLAGPSGANVLTF
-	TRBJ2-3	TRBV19	CASSIGEGGTDTQYF
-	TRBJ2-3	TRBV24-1	CATSEKGAADTQYF
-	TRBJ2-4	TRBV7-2	CASTASGVQHF
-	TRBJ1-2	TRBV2	CASSDTGGYGYTF
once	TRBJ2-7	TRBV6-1	CASSGETSGTLSSYEQYF
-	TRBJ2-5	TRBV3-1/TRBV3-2	CASSLSQGAETQYF
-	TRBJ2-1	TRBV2	CATRTSGRGEQFF
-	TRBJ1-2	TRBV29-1	CSVNPQGENGYTF
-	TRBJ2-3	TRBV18	CASSPPGRARTDTQYF
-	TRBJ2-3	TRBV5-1	CASSLGQGLSTDTQYF
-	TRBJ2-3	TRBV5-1	CASSNGQGWTDTQYF
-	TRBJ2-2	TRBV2	CASSTGGVGTGELFF
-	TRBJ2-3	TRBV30	CAWRQGHSTDTQYF
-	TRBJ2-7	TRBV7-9	CASSLTGGFSYEQYF
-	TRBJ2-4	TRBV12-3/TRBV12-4	CATKPRDSNIQYF
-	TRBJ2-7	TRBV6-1	CASSDRGSYEQYF
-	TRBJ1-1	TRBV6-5	CASSYSLDRVGAFF
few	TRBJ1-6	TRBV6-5	CASSLPTELSPLHF
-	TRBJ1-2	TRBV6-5	CASQTGGARVYGYTF
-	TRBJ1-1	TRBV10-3	CAIRGTGMNTEAFF
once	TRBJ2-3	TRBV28	CASIPGGSTDTQYF
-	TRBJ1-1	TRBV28	CASTTRQNTEAFF
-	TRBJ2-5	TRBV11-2	CASSLGALSQETQYF